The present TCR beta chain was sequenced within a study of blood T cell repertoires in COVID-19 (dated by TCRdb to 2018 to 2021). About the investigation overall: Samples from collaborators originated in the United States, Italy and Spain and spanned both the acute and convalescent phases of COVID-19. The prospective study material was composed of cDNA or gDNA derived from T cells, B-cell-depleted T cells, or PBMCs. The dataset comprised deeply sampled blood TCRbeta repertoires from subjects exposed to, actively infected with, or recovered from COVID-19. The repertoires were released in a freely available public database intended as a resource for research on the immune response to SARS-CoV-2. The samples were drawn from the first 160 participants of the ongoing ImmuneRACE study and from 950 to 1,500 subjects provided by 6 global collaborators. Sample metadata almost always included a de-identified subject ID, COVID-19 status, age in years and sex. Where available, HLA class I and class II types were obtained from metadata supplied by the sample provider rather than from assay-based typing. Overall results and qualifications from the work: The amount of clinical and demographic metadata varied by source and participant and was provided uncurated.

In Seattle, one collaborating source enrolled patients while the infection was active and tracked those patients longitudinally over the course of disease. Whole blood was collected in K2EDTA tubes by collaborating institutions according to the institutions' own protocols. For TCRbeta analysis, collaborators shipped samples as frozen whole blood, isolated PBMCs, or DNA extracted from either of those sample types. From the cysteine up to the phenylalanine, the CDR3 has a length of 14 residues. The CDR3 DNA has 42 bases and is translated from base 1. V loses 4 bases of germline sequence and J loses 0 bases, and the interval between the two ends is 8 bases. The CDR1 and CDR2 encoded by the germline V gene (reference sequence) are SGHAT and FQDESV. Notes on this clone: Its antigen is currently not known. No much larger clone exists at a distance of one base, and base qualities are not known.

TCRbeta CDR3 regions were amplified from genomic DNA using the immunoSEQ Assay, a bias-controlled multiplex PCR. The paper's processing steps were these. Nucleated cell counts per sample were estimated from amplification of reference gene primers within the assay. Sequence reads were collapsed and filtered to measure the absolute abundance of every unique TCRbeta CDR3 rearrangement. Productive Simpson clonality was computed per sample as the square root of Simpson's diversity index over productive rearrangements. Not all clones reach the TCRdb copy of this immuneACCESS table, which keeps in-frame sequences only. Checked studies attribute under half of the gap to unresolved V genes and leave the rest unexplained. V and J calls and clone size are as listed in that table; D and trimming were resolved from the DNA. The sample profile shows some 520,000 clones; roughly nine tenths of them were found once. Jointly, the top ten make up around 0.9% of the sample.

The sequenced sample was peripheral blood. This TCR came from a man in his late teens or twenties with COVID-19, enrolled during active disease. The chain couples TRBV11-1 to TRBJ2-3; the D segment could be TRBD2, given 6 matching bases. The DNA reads TGTGCCAGCAGCTCCGGGACTAGCACAGATACGCAGTATTTT. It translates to CASSSGTSTDTQYF.